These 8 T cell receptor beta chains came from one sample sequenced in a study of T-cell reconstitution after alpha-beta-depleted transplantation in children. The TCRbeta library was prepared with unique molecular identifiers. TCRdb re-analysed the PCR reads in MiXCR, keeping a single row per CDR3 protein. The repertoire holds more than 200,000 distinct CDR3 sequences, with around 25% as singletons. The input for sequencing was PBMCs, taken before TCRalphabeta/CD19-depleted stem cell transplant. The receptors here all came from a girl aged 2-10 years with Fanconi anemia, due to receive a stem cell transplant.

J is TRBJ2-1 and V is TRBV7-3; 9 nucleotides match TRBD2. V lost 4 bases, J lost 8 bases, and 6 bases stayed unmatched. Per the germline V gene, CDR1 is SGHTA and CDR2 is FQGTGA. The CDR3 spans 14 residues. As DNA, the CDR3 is TGTGCCAGCAGCTCCTCCTGGACTAGCGATGAGCAGTTCTTC. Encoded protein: CASSSSWTSDEQFF.

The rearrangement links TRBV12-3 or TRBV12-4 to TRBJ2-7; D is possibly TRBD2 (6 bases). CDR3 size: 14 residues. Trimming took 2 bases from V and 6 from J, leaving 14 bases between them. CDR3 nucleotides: TGTGCCAGCAGTTTATCCAGTAGGGGAGGCGAGCAGTACTTC. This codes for CASSLSSRGGEQYF.

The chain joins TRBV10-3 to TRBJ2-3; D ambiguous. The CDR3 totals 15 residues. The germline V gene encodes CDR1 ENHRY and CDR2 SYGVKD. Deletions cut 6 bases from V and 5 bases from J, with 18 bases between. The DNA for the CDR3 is TGTGCCATCAGCGAGATGTGGCAGCGCTTAGATACGCAGTATTTT. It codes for CAISEMWQRLDTQYF.

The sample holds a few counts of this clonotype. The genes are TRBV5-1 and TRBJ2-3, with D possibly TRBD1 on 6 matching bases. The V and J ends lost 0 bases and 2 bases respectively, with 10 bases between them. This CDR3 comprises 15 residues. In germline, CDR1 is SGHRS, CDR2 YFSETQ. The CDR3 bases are TGCGCCAGCAGCTTGGACAGGGAATTCACAGATACGCAGTATTTT. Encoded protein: CASSLDREFTDTQYF.

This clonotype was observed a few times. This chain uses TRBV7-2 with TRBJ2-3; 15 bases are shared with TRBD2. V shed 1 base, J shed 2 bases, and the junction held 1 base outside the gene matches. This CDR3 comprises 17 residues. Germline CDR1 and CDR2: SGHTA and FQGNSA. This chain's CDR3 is CASSLGTSGGATDTQYF. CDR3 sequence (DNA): TGTGCCAGCAGCTTAGGGACTAGCGGGGGGGCCACAGATACGCAGTATTTT. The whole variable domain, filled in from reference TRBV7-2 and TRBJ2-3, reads GAGVSQSPSNKVTEKGKDVELRCDPISGHTALYWYRQSLGQGLEFLIYFQGNSAPDKSGLPSDRFSAERTGGSVSTLTIQRTQQEDSAVYLCASSLGTSGGATDTQYFGPGTRLTVL.

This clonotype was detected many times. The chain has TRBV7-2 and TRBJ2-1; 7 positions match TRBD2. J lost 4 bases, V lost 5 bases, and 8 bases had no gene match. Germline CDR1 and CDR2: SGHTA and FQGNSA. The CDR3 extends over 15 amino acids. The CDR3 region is CASSETSAQYNEQFF. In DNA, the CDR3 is TGTGCCAGCAGCGAAACTAGCGCACAATACAATGAGCAGTTCTTC.

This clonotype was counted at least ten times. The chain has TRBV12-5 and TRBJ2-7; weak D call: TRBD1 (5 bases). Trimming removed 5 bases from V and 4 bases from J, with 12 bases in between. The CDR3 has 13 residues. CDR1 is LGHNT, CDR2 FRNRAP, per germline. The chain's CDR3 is CASGLYGAYEQYF. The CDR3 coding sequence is TGTGCTAGTGGTCTTTATGGGGCTTACGAGCAGTACTTC.

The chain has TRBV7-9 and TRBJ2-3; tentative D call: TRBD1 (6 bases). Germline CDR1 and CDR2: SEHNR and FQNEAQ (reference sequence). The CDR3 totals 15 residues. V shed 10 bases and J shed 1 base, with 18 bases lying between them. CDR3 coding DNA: TGTGCCATCCCCCCTACAGGGTGGGGCACAGATACGCAGTATTTT. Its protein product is CAIPPTGWGTDTQYF.